The clone carrying this T cell receptor beta chain appeared a few times. Its antigen is not identified. TCRdb called the reads again in MiXCR, with one record for every CDR3 protein. The sample contains about 830,000 distinct CDR3 sequences, less than 35% of which appear only once. The data originate from a study of T cell repertoires in cytomegalovirus infection. At the level of the study: Peptides in the study included HLA-C-restricted and HLA-B-restricted CMV epitopes. Public TCR beta signature analysis indicated the presence of both CMV infection and matching HLA type. Study-wide results and caveats: Carriers of CMV plus the relevant HLA were identified by cumulative public TCR beta family frequency. Dominating the ex vivo response were HLA-C-restricted CMV-specific TCR beta clonotypes.

CDR3 length: 15 amino acids. Trimming cost V 2 bases and J 3 bases; bases outside gene matches: 7. Germline CDR1 SEHNR, CDR2 FQNEAQ (reference sequence). The material sequenced was cultured CD8+ T cells from PBMCs, taken from culture after CMV antigen stimulation. J is TRBJ2-7 and V is TRBV7-9, with 7 bases aligning to TRBD1. The sequence came from a human donor in good health (CMV status not recorded). Some clones in this sample may be carry-over from other donors' samples. For the CDR3, the DNA is TGTGCCAGCAGCTTATTTTCGGGACAGAACTACGAGCAGTACGTC. Its protein product is CASSLFSGQNYEQYV.